The 9 T cell receptor beta chains below come from one sample, sequenced in a study of blood T cell repertoires in COVID-19. Repertoires were generated with immunoSEQ multiplex PCR, while TCRdb's copy carries only in-frame clones and drops some. The table records 150,000 to 200,000 clones, about 86% of them present only once. The source material was peripheral blood. These receptor sequences come from a woman of 80 years or more with acute or convalescent COVID-19.

In this sample, this clone turned up once. V usage is TRBV10-3 and J usage is TRBJ2-3, with 7 bases lining up with TRBD2. The J segment lost 3 bases and the V segment lost 7 bases, leaving 4 bases of the junction unmatched. The CDR3 has 13 residues. The germline CDR1 and CDR2 sequences are ENHRY and SYGVKD. Written as DNA, the CDR3 is TGTGCCATCAACGTCGGGAGGACAGATACGCAGTATTTT. Amino acids: CAINVGRTDTQYF.

CDR3 in amino acids: CASSLGGARTGELFF. CDR3 DNA: TGTGCCAGCAGTTTAGGGGGGGCCAGGACCGGGGAGCTGTTTTTT. The J gene is TRBJ2-2, the V gene TRBV3-1 (or the pseudogene TRBV3-2); D is perhaps TRBD2 (7 bases). This CDR3 is 15 amino acids long. Germline V gene lookup returns CDR1 LGHDT and CDR2 YNNKEL (reference sequence). The V end lost 6 bases, the J end lost 5 bases, and 16 bases lay between the germline ends.

On this clone itself: Relative to the germline gene, one junction end is altered; a read error may explain this. CDR3 sequence (DNA): TGCAGCGTCGAAGGGACTAGCGAGAACACCGGGGAGCTGTTTTTT. Its protein is CSVEGTSENTGELFF. This sequence joins TRBV29-1 and TRBJ2-2; TRBD2 agrees at 10 bases. The CDR3 loop spans 15 amino acids. In germline, CDR1 is SQVTM, CDR2 ANQGSEA.

Only one count was recorded for this clone. An end of the junction does not agree with germline; a read error may underlie this. The chain links TRBV7-7 to TRBJ2-5; 9 positions agree with TRBD1. Germline V gene lookup returns CDR1 SSHAT and CDR2 FNYEAQ (reference sequence). The CDR3 sequence is 15 residues long. The CDR3 nucleotides are TGTGCTAGCAGCGAGGGGACAGGGACTCAAGAGACCCAGTACTTC. This gives the protein CASSEGTGTQETQYF.

A single count supports this clone. This chain links TRBV4-2 with TRBJ2-1, with unresolved D. The CDR3 runs 14 residues. Trimming removed 0 bases from V and 5 bases from J, with 8 bases in between. Germline values: CDR1 LGHNA, CDR2 YNFKEQ. CDR3 residues: CASSQDELNNEQFF. CDR3 sequence (DNA): TGTGCCAGCAGCCAAGATGAGCTTAACAATGAGCAGTTCTTC.

V and J are TRBV5-5 and TRBJ2-1, with 8 bases aligning to TRBD2. V lost 0 bases and J lost 7; bases outside the gene matches: 6. This CDR3 contains 15 residues. Germline V gives CDR1 SGHKS, CDR2 YYEKEE (reference sequence). The CDR3 region is CASSLGLARGNEQFF. Here the CDR3 DNA reads TGTGCCAGCAGCTTGGGACTAGCGAGGGGGAATGAGCAGTTCTTC.

The chain employs TRBV7-2 and TRBJ2-7; D uncertain. Trimming left V 0 bases short and J 3 bases short, with 9 bases between. The CDR3 length is 14 residues. Germline CDR1 is SGHTA and CDR2 is FQGNSA. The CDR3 bases are TGTGCCAGCAGCTTAGCGAGTCTCAACTACGAGCAGTACTTC. It encodes CASSLASLNYEQYF. Combining the CDR3 with reference TRBV7-2 and TRBJ2-7 gives the whole variable domain GAGVSQSPSNKVTEKGKDVELRCDPISGHTALYWYRQSLGQGLEFLIYFQGNSAPDKSGLPSDRFSAERTGGSVSTLTIQRTQQEDSAVYLCASSLASLNYEQYFGPGTRLTVT.

The genes are TRBV18 and TRBJ1-1; 9 nucleotides line up with TRBD1. CDR3 length equals 15 residues. Germline V gene sequence: CDR1 KGHSH, CDR2 LQKENI. With V trimmed by 3 bases and J by 5 bases, 7 bases remained unmatched. As DNA, the CDR3 is TGTGCCAGCTCACCTCCGACAGGGGGTGAAACTGAAGCTTTCTTT. It codes for CASSPPTGGETEAFF. Complete variable domain (other parts from reference TRBV18 and TRBJ1-1): NAGVMQNPRHLVRRRGQEARLRCSPMKGHSHVYWYRQLPEEGLKFMVYLQKENIIDESGMPKERFSAEFPKEGPSILRIQQVVRGDSAAYFCASSPPTGGETEAFFGQGTRLTVV.

The gene calls are TRBV7-9 and TRBJ1-1; D ambiguous. The V gene's germline CDR1 is SEHNR and CDR2 FQNEAQ (reference sequence). V shed 8 bases and J shed 6 bases, with 13 bases lying between them. This CDR3 spans 12 amino acids. CDR3 bases: TGTGCCAGCCAATATCAGGAGGCTGAAGCTTTCTTT. This translates into CASQYQEAEAFF.